This T cell receptor beta chain comes out of a study of blood T cell repertoires in COVID-19. Study overall: Acute-phase and convalescent COVID-19 samples originated in the United States, Italy and Spain. PBMCs, B-cell-depleted T cells, or T cells were the source of the cDNA or gDNA that made up the material.

Original data processing: Reference gene primer amplification gave nucleated cell count estimates. Profiling relied on immunoSEQ multiplex PCR, and the TCRdb table lists in-frame clones only, not all of them. That table furnishes V, J and clone size, whereas the DNA furnished D and trimming. The sample lists about 220,000 clones, roughly 85% occurring once. CDR1 SGHTA and CDR2 FQGNSA come from the germline V gene. This CDR3 spans 14 amino acids. V was pared by 6 bases and J by 10 bases, with 11 bases of the junction left unmatched. The rearrangement joins TRBV7-2 to TRBJ1-4; 7 nucleotides align to TRBD1. The sample consisted of peripheral blood. The sequence was obtained from a woman of 80 years or more with acute or convalescent COVID-19. CDR3 protein: CASSLDRDRGKLFF. CDR3 DNA: TGTGCCAGCAGTCTTGACAGGGACAGAGGAAAACTGTTTTTT.